The 20 T cell receptor beta chains below all came from one sample that was sequenced in a study of CD8+ T cells in alopecia areata. Sequencing templates came from extracted RNA that was reverse transcribed into cDNA. Generated by immunoSEQ multiplex PCR, the TCRdb table keeps only in-frame clones and is missing some. In total the sample includes around 100,000 clones, none of them seen once. The sequencing input was lesional skin. All receptors come from a C3H/HeJ mouse with alopecia areata. MHC haplotype of the strain: H2-k.

This clone was seen a handful of times. Genes and germline come from the mouse. The CDR3 goes on 4 residues after the read ends, and that part is filled in from the germline J gene. V usage is TRBV13-3 and J usage is TRBJ2-4; D is perhaps TRBD1 or TRBD2 (9 bases each). This CDR3 comprises 18 residues. The V end was cut by 9 bases, the J end by 0 bases, with 26 bases between. The germline gives CDR1 NNHDY, CDR2 SYVADS. Here the CDR3 reads CATWDRVWTGDSQNTLYF. The sequenced part of the CDR3 DNA is TGTGCCACCTGGGACAGGGTGTGGACTGGGGATAGTCAAAAC. Complete variable domain (other parts from reference TRBV13-3 and TRBJ2-4): EAAVTQSPRSKVAVTGGKVTLSCHQTNNHDYMYWYRQDTGHGLRLIHYSYVADSTEKGDIPDGYKASRPSQENFSLILELASLSQTAVYFCATWDRVWTGDSQNTLYFGAGTRLSVL.

This clone was seen a handful of times. The gene names given are mouse names. The read ends 4 residues before the CDR3 terminus; that terminus is restored from the germline J gene. The chain links TRBV13-1 to TRBJ1-2; TRBD1 matches 10 bases. The junction had 3 bases not matched to a gene; V was cut back by 4 bases and J by 0 bases. The CDR3 extends over 15 amino acids. Germline values: CDR1 NSHNY, CDR2 SYGAGN. CDR3 DNA (partial): TGTGCCAGCAGTCGACAGGGGGCAACAAACTCC. Encoded protein: CASSRQGATNS. The entire CDR3 is CASSRQGATNSDYTF.

Concerning this clone itself: Genes and germline come from the mouse. From the germline J gene comes the end of the CDR3, since the read stops 4 residues before it. The chain couples TRBV13-3 to TRBJ2-7; 9 bases agree with TRBD2. The junction had 4 bases not matched to a gene; V was cut back by 4 bases and J by 2 bases. Germline values: CDR1 NNHDY, CDR2 SYVADS. This CDR3 region has 14 residues. The CDR3 bases that were read are TGTGCCAGCAGTAACGACTGGGGGCCCTAT. Its translation: CASSNDWGPY. The whole CDR3 protein reads CASSNDWGPYEQYF.

The sample holds a few counts of this clone. Gene names are mouse gene names. The read comes to an end 4 residues before the CDR3 does, leaving the germline J gene to fill in the end. The chain joins TRBV1 to TRBJ2-5, with D possibly being TRBD1 (6 bases). Trimming stripped 2 bases from V and 2 bases from J, with 11 bases between. This CDR3 is 15 amino acids long. Germline CDR1 reads NSQYPW; CDR2 reads LRSPGD (reference sequence). CDR3 DNA, as far as it was read: TGCACCTGCAGTGCATCAGGGGTTGGCCAAGAC. Translated: CTCSASGVGQD. Given in full, the CDR3 is CTCSASGVGQDTQYF. The full variable domain, its missing parts supplied by reference TRBV1 and TRBJ2-5, is VTLLEQNPRWRLVPRGQAVNLRCILKNSQYPWMSWYQQDLQKQLQWLFTLRSPGDKEVKSLPGADYLATRVTDTELRLQVANMSQGRTLYCTCSASGVGQDTQYFGPGTRLLVL.

With respect to this clone: Mouse gene names apply. The sequenced fragment ends 4 residues before the CDR3 boundary, so the rest is inferred from the germline J gene. The sample has other DNA sequences that encode this CDR3 too. The chain combines TRBV13-3 with TRBJ2-4, with TRBD2 matching over 9 bases. This CDR3 spans 17 amino acids. The V gene's germline CDR1 is NNHDY and CDR2 SYVADS. J was trimmed by 0 bases and V by 0 bases; bases with no gene match: 5. The DNA read from the CDR3 is TGTGCCAGCAGTGATGCGGGGACTGGGCCTAGTCAAAAC. It specifies CASSDAGTGPSQN. The full-length CDR3 reads as CASSDAGTGPSQNTLYF.

About this clone itself: Gene names denote mouse genes. The sequence runs out 4 residues before the end of the CDR3; the remainder is reconstructed from the germline J gene. The V and J genes are TRBV19 and TRBJ1-2; D possibly corresponds to TRBD1 (5 bases). This CDR3 comprises 14 residues. Germline CDR1 reads FNHDT; CDR2 reads SITEND (reference sequence). Trimming pared 5 bases from V and 0 bases from J, leaving 11 bases between. The chain's CDR3 is CASSPVRANSDYTF. Incomplete CDR3 DNA: TGTGCCAGCAGCCCCGTCAGGGCAAACTCC.

A note on this clone: Here the gene names and germline are mouse. The read terminates 4 residues before the CDR3 end, so the remaining end is supplied by the germline J gene. J is TRBJ2-2 and V is TRBV1; 10 bases fit TRBD2. Trimming at V came to 0 bases and at J to 4 bases, leaving 5 bases not matched to a gene. CDR1 is NSQYPW, CDR2 LRSPGD, per germline (reference sequence). This CDR3 has 17 amino acids. The CDR3: CTCSAELGGRVTGQLYF. CDR3 DNA (partial): TGCACCTGCAGTGCAGAGCTGGGGGGGCGAGTCACCGGG.

This clone occurred a few times. Gene names are mouse gene names. The CDR3 goes on 4 residues after the read ends, and that part is filled in from the germline J gene. This chain connects TRBV19 to TRBJ1-1; 7 positions match TRBD1. Germline lookup yields CDR1 FNHDT and CDR2 SITEND (reference sequence). V was pared by 8 bases and J by 4 bases, with 5 bases of the junction left unmatched. The CDR3 is made up of 12 amino acids. The sequenced CDR3 bases are TGTGCCAGTACAGGGGAAGGCACA. The encoded protein is CASTGEGT. The whole CDR3 sequence is CASTGEGTEVFF.

This clone was detected a few times. The gene names here belong to mouse. The read gets to within 4 residues of the CDR3 end, and the germline J gene fills in the rest. V gene TRBV1 combines with J gene TRBJ2-4; TRBD1 is a possible D gene (6 bases). Trimming shortened V by 0 bases and J by 3 bases, and 10 bases separated the two germline ends. The germline gives CDR1 NSQYPW, CDR2 LRSPGD (reference sequence). CDR3 length: 15 amino acids. The sequenced CDR3 bases are TGCACCTGCAGTGCAGATTCAGGGGACCAAAAC. It yields the protein CTCSADSGDQN. The whole CDR3 region reads CTCSADSGDQNTLYF. The variable domain in full, with the rest retrieved from reference TRBV1 and TRBJ2-4, is VTLLEQNPRWRLVPRGQAVNLRCILKNSQYPWMSWYQQDLQKQLQWLFTLRSPGDKEVKSLPGADYLATRVTDTELRLQVANMSQGRTLYCTCSADSGDQNTLYFGAGTRLSVL.

On this clone: The gene symbols are mouse symbols. The read ends 4 residues before the CDR3 terminus; that terminus is restored from the germline J gene. V and J are TRBV12-1 and TRBJ2-7; tentative D call: TRBD1 (6 bases). The CDR3 extends over 11 amino acids. In germline, CDR1 is SGHSN, CDR2 HYEKVE. The part of the CDR3 DNA that was read is TGTGCCAGCTCACGGGACAAT. Amino acid sequence: CASSRDN. The full CDR3 protein reads CASSRDNEQYF.

This clone was detected only a few times. Mouse germline and gene names are used. The read terminates 4 residues before the CDR3 end, so the remaining end is supplied by the germline J gene. This chain joins TRBV1 and TRBJ2-5, with 11 bases lining up with TRBD2. The CDR3 has 16 amino acids. The V gene's germline CDR1 is NSQYPW and CDR2 LRSPGD (reference sequence). The covered CDR3 bases are TGCACCTGCAGTGCACCGGGACTGGGGGATGGAGAC. Translation: CTCSAPGLGDGD. The CDR3 in full is CTCSAPGLGDGDTQYF.

About this clone itself: Mouse germline and gene names are used. The read ends 4 residues early relative to the CDR3; the germline J gene fills the gap. The genes are TRBV13-3 and TRBJ2-4; D unclear. This CDR3 contains 14 residues. CDR1 and CDR2 from the germline V gene are NNHDY and SYVADS. Trimming shortened V by 0 bases and J by 3 bases, and 8 bases separated the two germline ends. The part of the CDR3 DNA that was read is TGTGCCAGCAGTGATGTACTGCCCCAAAAC. Protein sequence: CASSDVLPQN. The whole CDR3 protein reads CASSDVLPQNTLYF.

This clone turned up a few times. Gene names denote mouse genes. The sequence runs out 4 residues before the end of the CDR3; the remainder is reconstructed from the germline J gene. This chain uses TRBV1 with TRBJ1-2; TRBD1 matches 8 bases. This CDR3 is 15 amino acids long. Trimming removed 3 bases from V and 0 bases from J; junction bases left unmatched: 3. Germline loops: CDR1 NSQYPW, CDR2 LRSPGD (reference sequence). The CDR3 is CTCSARTGSNSDYTF. CDR3 DNA (partial): TGCACCTGCAGTGCCCGGACAGGGTCAAACTCC.

Remarks on this clone: Mouse gene names apply. The observed sequence ends 4 residues before the CDR3 terminus, with the missing tail filled in from the germline J gene. The chain couples TRBV13-1 to TRBJ2-2; 9 bases are shared with TRBD2. The length of the CDR3 is 16 residues. CDR1 is NSHNY, CDR2 SYGAGN, per germline. The V segment lost 4 bases and the J segment 2 bases; nucleotides outside the gene matches: 6. The sequenced part of the CDR3 DNA is TGTGCCAGCAGTCCCGGGACTGGGAGTAACACCGGG. This encodes CASSPGTGSNTG. The complete CDR3 reads CASSPGTGSNTGQLYF.

This clone appeared a few times. Mouse gene names and germline throughout. The sequenced fragment ends 4 residues before the CDR3 boundary, so the rest is inferred from the germline J gene. The chain couples TRBV1 to TRBJ2-1, with 9 bases fitting TRBD2. J was trimmed by 2 bases and V by 3 bases; bases with no gene match: 8. CDR3 size: 17 residues. Germline CDR1 NSQYPW, CDR2 LRSPGD (reference sequence). The CDR3 DNA, read in part, is TGCACCTGCAGTGCTCGACTGGGGGCCCCTCACTATGCT. It yields the protein CTCSARLGAPHYA. The CDR3, in full, reads CTCSARLGAPHYAEQFF.

About this clone itself: Germline and genes here are mouse. The read terminates 4 residues ahead of where the CDR3 ends, so the germline J gene completes it. The rearrangement links TRBV13-3 to TRBJ2-2; 10 bases match TRBD2. Losses at the gene ends were 5 bases for V and 1 base for J; bases not matched to a gene: 5. The CDR3 extends over 16 amino acids. Germline V gene lookup returns CDR1 NNHDY and CDR2 SYVADS. CDR3: CASSPGLGENTGQLYF. The sequenced part of the CDR3 DNA is TGTGCCAGCAGCCCCGGACTGGGGGAAAACACCGGG.

This clone showed up just a few times. Germline and genes here are mouse. The read ends 4 residues early relative to the CDR3; the germline J gene fills the gap. The chain has TRBV19 and TRBJ2-7; D gene unclear. With 3 bases removed from V and 0 bases from J, the gap between germline ends came to 13 bases. The germline V gene has CDR1 FNHDT and CDR2 SITEND (reference sequence). The CDR3 runs 15 residues. The sequenced part of the CDR3 DNA is TGTGCCAGCAGTAACAGATTCAATCTCTCCTAT. Translation: CASSNRFNLSY. The whole CDR3 region reads CASSNRFNLSYEQYF.

Turning to this clone: Genes and germline come from the mouse. Partial CDR3 DNA: TGTGCCAGCAGTATGAACTGGGGATATGCT. Its translation: CASSMNWGYA. The whole CDR3 sequence reads CASSMNWGYAEQFF. The V call is TRBV19, the J call TRBJ2-1, with 7 bases that match TRBD2. The read halts 4 residues ahead of the CDR3 end, with the missing end drawn from the germline J gene. CDR1 FNHDT and CDR2 SITEND come from the germline V gene (reference sequence). The CDR3 covers 14 residues. The J segment lost 4 bases and the V segment lost 2 bases, leaving 3 bases of the junction unmatched. Combining the CDR3 with reference TRBV19 and TRBJ2-1 gives the whole variable domain GGIITQTPKFLIGQEGQKLTLKCQQNFNHDTMYWYRQDSGKGLRLIYYSITENDLQKGDLSEGYDASREKKSSFSLTVTSAQKNEMAVFLCASSMNWGYAEQFFGPGTRLTVL.

This clone occurred a few times. Here the gene names and germline are mouse. The CDR3 end is not reached by the read, which stops 4 residues before it; the germline J gene fills it in. The rearrangement links TRBV13-3 to TRBJ2-4; 9 bases line up with TRBD2. The CDR3 is 15 amino acids. CDR1 is NNHDY and CDR2 is SYVADS in the germline V gene. V lost 5 bases and J lost 0; bases outside the gene matches: 4. The part of the CDR3 DNA that was read is TGTGCCAGCAGGGGGACTGGGTTTAGTCAAAAC. Amino acids: CASRGTGFSQN. The CDR3 in full is CASRGTGFSQNTLYF.

As regards this clone: The protein listed by TCRdb differs at residue 13 from the translated DNA, so the DNA translation is shown. Gene names follow the mouse nomenclature. The read ends 3 residues early relative to the CDR3; the germline J gene fills the gap. The chain carries TRBV13-3 and TRBJ1-6; D might be TRBD1 (6 bases). TRBJ1-6 is designated an ORF whose function remains uncertain. Germline V gives CDR1 NNHDY, CDR2 SYVADS. V shed 2 bases and J shed 3 bases, with 12 bases lying between them. The CDR3 runs to 16 residues. Partial CDR3 DNA: TGTGCCAGCAGTGAGTCCCGGGACATCTATAATTCGCCC. This sequence encodes CASSESRDIYNSP. The entire CDR3 reads CASSESRDIYNSPLYF.